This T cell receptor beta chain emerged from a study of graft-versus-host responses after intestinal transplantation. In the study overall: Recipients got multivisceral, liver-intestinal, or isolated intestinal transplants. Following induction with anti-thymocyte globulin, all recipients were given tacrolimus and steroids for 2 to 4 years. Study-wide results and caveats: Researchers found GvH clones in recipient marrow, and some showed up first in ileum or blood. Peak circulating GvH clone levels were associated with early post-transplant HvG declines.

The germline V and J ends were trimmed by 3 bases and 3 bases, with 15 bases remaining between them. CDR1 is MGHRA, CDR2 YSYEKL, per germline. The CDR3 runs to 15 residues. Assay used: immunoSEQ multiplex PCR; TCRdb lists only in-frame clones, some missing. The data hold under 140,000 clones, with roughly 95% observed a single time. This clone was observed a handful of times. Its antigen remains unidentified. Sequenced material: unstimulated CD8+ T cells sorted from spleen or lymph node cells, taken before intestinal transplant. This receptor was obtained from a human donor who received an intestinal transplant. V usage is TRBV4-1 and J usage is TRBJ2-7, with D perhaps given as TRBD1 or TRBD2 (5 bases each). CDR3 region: CASSQRDGIYYEQYF. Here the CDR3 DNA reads TGCGCCAGCAGCCAGAGGGACGGGATTTACTACGAGCAGTACTTC.